This T cell receptor beta chain came from a study of T cells in Graves' hyperthyroidism and ophthalmopathy. This clonotype was observed many times. As yet, its antigen is unknown. RNA transcripts yielded amplified TCR beta CDR3 regions. HTBI primers were used for first-round RT-PCR of the TCR CDR3. TCRdb reprocessed the multiplex PCR reads with MiXCR, giving one entry per CDR3 protein. This sample carries approximately 400,000 distinct CDR3 sequences, more than 11% of them seen once, and the ten largest clones take 11%. The hyperthyroidism patients had all been newly diagnosed, and their disease duration was under 2 months. Their ages ranged from 18 to 65 years. Uncontrolled infection, other autoimmune disease, pregnancy or lactation led to exclusion. The CDR3 contains 14 residues. Trimming shortened V by 1 base and J by 1 base, and 7 bases separated the two germline ends. The germline CDR1 and CDR2 sequences are SEHNR and FQNEAQ (reference sequence).

General observations from the study: Most thyroid clonotypes expanded above 0.001 appeared in blood too. Ophthalmopathy was distinguished from stable hyperthyroidism by 13 V-J signatures.

Source material: blood. V is TRBV7-9 and J is TRBJ2-5, with no clear D. This receptor was obtained from a woman aged 55-70 years with Graves' hyperthyroidism. The CDR3 is CASSLENPQETQYF. CDR3 DNA: TGTGCCAGCAGCTTAGAAAACCCCCAAGAGACCCAGTACTTC.